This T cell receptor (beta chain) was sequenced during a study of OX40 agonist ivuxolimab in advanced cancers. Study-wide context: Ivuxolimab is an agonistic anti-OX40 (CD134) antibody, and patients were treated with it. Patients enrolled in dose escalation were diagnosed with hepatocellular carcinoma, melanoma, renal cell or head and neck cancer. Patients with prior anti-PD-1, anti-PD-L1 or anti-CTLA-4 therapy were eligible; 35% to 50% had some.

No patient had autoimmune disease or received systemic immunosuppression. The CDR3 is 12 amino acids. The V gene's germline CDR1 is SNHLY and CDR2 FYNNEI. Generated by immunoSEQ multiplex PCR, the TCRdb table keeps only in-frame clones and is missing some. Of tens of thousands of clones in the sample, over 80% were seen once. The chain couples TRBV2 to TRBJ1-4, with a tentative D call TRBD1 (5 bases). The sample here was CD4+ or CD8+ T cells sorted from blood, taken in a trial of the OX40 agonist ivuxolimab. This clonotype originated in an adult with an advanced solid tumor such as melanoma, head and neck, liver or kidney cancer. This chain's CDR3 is CGGTDDSWELFF. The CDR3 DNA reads TGTGGGGGCACGGACGACTCATGGGAACTGTTTTTT.